Presented here are 7 T cell receptor beta chains from one specimen sequenced in a study of blood T cell repertoires in COVID-19. Method: immunoSEQ multiplex PCR; TCRdb's copy keeps in-frame clones and lacks some. The table shows approximately 670,000 clones, with 75% to 90% occurring only once. Sequencing was done on a sample of peripheral blood. Every receptor here comes from a woman aged 18-35 years with acute or convalescent COVID-19.

The V and J genes are TRBV24-1 and TRBJ2-7; D gene uncertain. CDR3 length equals 12 residues. Trimming took off 1 base at V and 3 bases at J, with 3 bases between the two ends. Germline values: CDR1 KGHDR, CDR2 SFDVKD. In nucleotides, the CDR3 is TGTGCCACCAGTGATTTTAACTACGAGCAGTACTTC. It yields the protein CATSDFNYEQYF.

The chain joins TRBV19 to TRBJ1-1; D gene uncertain. Deletions cut 5 bases from V and 2 bases from J, with 15 bases between. The CDR3 has 15 residues. Germline V lookup: CDR1 LNHDA, CDR2 SQIVND (reference sequence). The CDR3 loop reads CASSPYEGPNTEAFF. Written as DNA, the CDR3 is TGTGCCAGTAGTCCCTATGAGGGTCCTAACACTGAAGCTTTCTTT.

The chain recombines TRBV9 with TRBJ1-1; 9 bases align to TRBD1. The CDR3 sequence is 15 residues long. Germline V gene lookup returns CDR1 SGDLS and CDR2 YYNGEE. V dropped 3 bases and J dropped 5; count of bases not matched to a gene: 8. Here the CDR3 reads CASSAGDRVGTEAFF. In DNA, the CDR3 is TGTGCCAGCAGCGCCGGGGACAGGGTGGGGACTGAAGCTTTCTTT.

This chain's CDR3 is CASSVGTGPSSGNTIYF. The CDR3 DNA reads as TGTGCCAGCAGCGTAGGGACAGGGCCAAGCTCTGGAAACACCATATATTTT. The gene calls are TRBV9 and TRBJ1-3, with TRBD1 matching over 8 bases. Germline values: CDR1 SGDLS, CDR2 YYNGEE. The V gene end was trimmed by 0 bases and the J gene end by 0 bases; junction bases not matched to a gene: 5. The CDR3 is made up of 17 amino acids.

The CDR3 nucleotides read TGTGCCAGCAGCGCCGGGACAGGGGGAGATACGCAGTATTTT. This gives the protein CASSAGTGGDTQYF. The chain joins TRBV28 to TRBJ2-3, with 11 bases aligning to TRBD1. The CDR3 covers 14 residues. Germline V gives CDR1 MDHEN, CDR2 SYDVKM. The junction had 4 bases not matched to a gene; V was cut back by 6 bases and J by 5 bases. The full variable domain, its missing parts supplied by reference TRBV28 and TRBJ2-3, is DVKVTQSSRYLVKRTGEKVFLECVQDMDHENMFWYRQDPGLGLRLIYFSYDVKMKEKGDIPEGYSVSREKKERFSLILESASTNQTSMYLCASSAGTGGDTQYFGPGTRLTVL.

This sequence joins TRBV7-2 and TRBJ2-1; 7 nucleotides line up with TRBD1. Per germline, CDR1 SGHTA and CDR2 FQGNSA. J gave up 0 bases and V 4 bases, and 9 bases lay outside the gene matches. The CDR3 sequence is 17 residues long. CDR3: CASSSATGTASYNEQFF. The CDR3 region has the DNA TGTGCCAGCAGCTCCGCTACCGGGACAGCCTCCTACAATGAGCAGTTCTTC.

The chain uses TRBV3-1 (or the pseudogene TRBV3-2) and TRBJ1-1, with 7 bases matching TRBD1. The V segment lost 5 bases and the J segment 7 bases; nucleotides outside the gene matches: 4. The CDR3 is 12 amino acids. Germline V gene sequence: CDR1 LGHDT, CDR2 YNNKEL (reference sequence). The CDR3 bases are TGTGCCAGCAGCACCCGACAGGGTGAAGCTTTCTTT. Protein product: CASSTRQGEAFF.